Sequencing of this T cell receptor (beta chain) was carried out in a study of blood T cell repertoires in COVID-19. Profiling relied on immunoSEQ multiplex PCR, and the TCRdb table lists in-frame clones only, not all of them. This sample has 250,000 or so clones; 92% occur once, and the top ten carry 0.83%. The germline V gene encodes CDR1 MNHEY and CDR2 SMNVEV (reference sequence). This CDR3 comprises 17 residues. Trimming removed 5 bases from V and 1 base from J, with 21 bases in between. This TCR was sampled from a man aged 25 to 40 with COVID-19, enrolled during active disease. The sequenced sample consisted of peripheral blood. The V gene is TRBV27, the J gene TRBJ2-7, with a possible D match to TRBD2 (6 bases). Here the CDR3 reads CASSRGGRGRGSYEQYF. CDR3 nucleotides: TGTGCCAGCAGTCGCGGTGGTCGCGGACGGGGGTCCTACGAGCAGTACTTC.